The rows below give T cell receptor beta chains drawn from one sample of a study of Ad26.COV2.S vaccination and SARS-CoV-2 variants. TCRdb's copy holds only in-frame clones and misses some; the assay was immunoSEQ multiplex PCR. The sample holds 440,000 or so clones, roughly 90% seen once. The specimen comprised peripheral blood, sampled in a trial of Ad26.COV2.S vaccine versus placebo. These receptors came from a person between 18 and 65 years old who received the Ad26.COV2.S COVID-19 vaccine or a placebo. The CDR3 runs from the conserved cysteine through the conserved F or W. Each record gives: V gene, clone size, D gene, J gene, CDR3 protein, CDR3 DNA. D genes are given only for firm matches. Clone size is stated in some rows and not others, as once, few, many or a class when expanded.

v_call: TRBV19; clone_size: .; d_call: .; j_call: TRBJ2-3; cdr3_aa: CASSMWGATDTQYF; cdr3_nt: TGTGCCAGTAGTATGTGGGGCGCCACAGATACGCAGTATTTT
v_call: TRBV7-8; clone_size: once; d_call: .; j_call: TRBJ2-7; cdr3_aa: CASRTGATYEQYF; cdr3_nt: TGTGCCAGCAGGACCGGGGCTACCTACGAGCAGTACTTC
v_call: TRBV7-9; clone_size: .; d_call: TRBD2; j_call: TRBJ2-3; cdr3_aa: CASSPTSGSTDTQYF; cdr3_nt: TGTGCCAGCAGCCCGACTAGCGGGAGCACAGATACGCAGTATTTT
v_call: TRBV4-1; clone_size: .; d_call: .; j_call: TRBJ1-1; cdr3_aa: CASSQDPAVEAFF; cdr3_nt: TGCGCCAGCAGCCAAGATCCGGCAGTTGAAGCTTTCTTT
v_call: TRBV20-1; clone_size: .; d_call: .; j_call: TRBJ2-7; cdr3_aa: CSAKKYEQYF; cdr3_nt: TGCAGTGCTAAAAAATACGAGCAGTACTTC
v_call: TRBV4-1; clone_size: once; d_call: .; j_call: TRBJ2-6; cdr3_aa: CASSQDIPSGAGANVLTF; cdr3_nt: TGCGCCAGCAGCCAAGACATCCCTTCAGGGGCCGGGGCCAACGTCCTGACTTTC
v_call: TRBV5-5; clone_size: .; d_call: .; j_call: TRBJ1-1; cdr3_aa: CASSLLLVGATEAFF; cdr3_nt: TGTGCCAGCAGCTTGCTTTTAGTGGGGGCCACTGAAGCTTTCTTT
v_call: TRBV5-6; clone_size: .; d_call: .; j_call: TRBJ2-3; cdr3_aa: CASSETVLTDTQYF; cdr3_nt: TGTGCCAGCAGCGAAACGGTGCTCACAGATACGCAGTATTTT
v_call: TRBV23-1; clone_size: .; d_call: .; j_call: TRBJ2-2; cdr3_aa: CASSQKDEREGNTGELFF; cdr3_nt: TGCGCCAGCAGTCAAAAGGACGAGCGCGAAGGGAACACCGGGGAGCTGTTTTTT
v_call: TRBV10-1; clone_size: .; d_call: .; j_call: TRBJ2-2; cdr3_aa: CASMGGVTGELFF; cdr3_nt: TGCGCCAGCATGGGGGGAGTTACCGGGGAGCTGTTTTTT
v_call: TRBV30; clone_size: .; d_call: TRBD2; j_call: TRBJ2-1; cdr3_aa: CAWSGLAVYNEQFF; cdr3_nt: TGTGCCTGGAGTGGGCTAGCGGTCTACAATGAGCAGTTCTTC
v_call: TRBV24-1; clone_size: .; d_call: .; j_call: TRBJ2-5; cdr3_aa: CATSESTRLGETQYF; cdr3_nt: TGTGCCACCAGTGAATCTACGCGGCTGGGGGAGACCCAGTACTTC
v_call: TRBV5-1; clone_size: .; d_call: .; j_call: TRBJ2-7; cdr3_aa: CASSFANSYEQYF; cdr3_nt: TGCGCCAGCAGCTTCGCGAATTCCTACGAGCAGTACTTC
v_call: TRBV6-1; clone_size: .; d_call: .; j_call: TRBJ2-3; cdr3_aa: CASSELDPGTDTQYF; cdr3_nt: TGTGCCAGCAGTGAACTAGACCCGGGCACAGATACGCAGTATTTT
v_call: TRBV4-3; clone_size: .; d_call: .; j_call: TRBJ2-5; cdr3_aa: CASSQDGGTGTQYF; cdr3_nt: TGCGCCAGCAGCCAAGACGGGGGAACGGGGACCCAGTACTTC
v_call: TRBV19; clone_size: .; d_call: .; j_call: TRBJ1-2; cdr3_aa: CASNTGNYGYTF; cdr3_nt: TGTGCCAGTAACACAGGGAACTATGGCTACACCTTC
v_call: TRBV6-2/TRBV6-3; clone_size: .; d_call: .; j_call: TRBJ1-2; cdr3_aa: CASSPPVGQSGGYTF; cdr3_nt: TGTGCCAGCAGTCCCCCCGTGGGCCAATCTGGAGGCTACACCTTC
v_call: TRBV18; clone_size: .; d_call: TRBD1; j_call: TRBJ1-2; cdr3_aa: CASSPTGGSGYTF; cdr3_nt: TGTGCCAGCTCACCAACAGGGGGCTCTGGCTACACCTTC
v_call: TRBV6-6; clone_size: .; d_call: .; j_call: TRBJ1-3; cdr3_aa: CASSTTSSGNTIYF; cdr3_nt: TGTGCCAGCAGTACAACGAGCTCTGGAAACACCATATATTTT
v_call: TRBV27; clone_size: once; d_call: .; j_call: TRBJ2-7; cdr3_aa: CASSLSWVGSYEQYF; cdr3_nt: TGTGCCAGCAGTTTATCGTGGGTCGGCTCCTACGAGCAGTACTTC
v_call: TRBV7-8; clone_size: few; d_call: .; j_call: TRBJ2-7; cdr3_aa: CASSPGSARAYEQYF; cdr3_nt: TGTGCCAGCAGCCCCGGTTCGGCGAGAGCCTACGAGCAGTACTTC
v_call: TRBV9; clone_size: .; d_call: TRBD1; j_call: TRBJ1-1; cdr3_aa: CASSASGTEMNTEAFF; cdr3_nt: TGTGCCAGCAGCGCCTCCGGGACAGAGATGAACACTGAAGCTTTCTTT
v_call: TRBV28; clone_size: .; d_call: TRBD1; j_call: TRBJ1-6; cdr3_aa: CASLAGQGGSPLHF; cdr3_nt: TGTGCCAGCCTAGCGGGACAGGGTGGATCACCCCTCCACTTT
v_call: TRBV7-8; clone_size: .; d_call: TRBD1; j_call: TRBJ1-1; cdr3_aa: CASSLTYRGLTEAFF; cdr3_nt: TGTGCCAGCAGCTTAACCTACAGGGGCCTCACTGAAGCTTTCTTT
v_call: TRBV11-2; clone_size: .; d_call: .; j_call: TRBJ2-7; cdr3_aa: CASSWDILLYEQYF; cdr3_nt: TGTGCCAGCAGCTGGGACATCCTTTTGTACGAGCAGTACTTC
v_call: TRBV5-6; clone_size: once; d_call: TRBD1; j_call: TRBJ2-2; cdr3_aa: CASSSRGQGTGELFF; cdr3_nt: TGTGCCAGCAGCTCCAGGGGGCAAGGCACCGGGGAGCTGTTTTTT
v_call: TRBV18; clone_size: .; d_call: .; j_call: TRBJ2-1; cdr3_aa: CASSPPQGGRSRNEQFF; cdr3_nt: TGTGCCAGCTCACCACCACAGGGTGGAAGATCTCGGAATGAGCAGTTCTTC
v_call: TRBV11-2; clone_size: once; d_call: TRBD1; j_call: TRBJ1-1; cdr3_aa: CASSSRQGKTEAFF; cdr3_nt: TGTGCCAGCAGCTCCAGACAGGGAAAAACTGAAGCTTTCTTT
v_call: TRBV5-1; clone_size: .; d_call: TRBD1; j_call: TRBJ2-5; cdr3_aa: CASSLGQGETQYF; cdr3_nt: TGCGCCAGCAGCTTGGGACAGGGAGAGACCCAGTACTTC
v_call: TRBV19; clone_size: .; d_call: TRBD1; j_call: TRBJ1-4; cdr3_aa: CASSGTGVNEKLFF; cdr3_nt: TGTGCCAGTAGTGGGACAGGGGTTAACGAAAAACTGTTTTTT
v_call: TRBV9; clone_size: .; d_call: .; j_call: TRBJ1-5; cdr3_aa: CASSVGYGQPQHF; cdr3_nt: TGTGCCAGCAGCGTAGGCTATGGACAGCCCCAGCATTTT
v_call: TRBV18; clone_size: .; d_call: .; j_call: TRBJ2-3; cdr3_aa: CASSPGGHTDTQYF; cdr3_nt: TGTGCCAGCTCACCAGGGGGGCACACAGATACGCAGTATTTT
v_call: TRBV7-9; clone_size: .; d_call: .; j_call: TRBJ2-7; cdr3_aa: CASSPVSGGYEQYF; cdr3_nt: TGTGCCAGCAGCCCCGTCTCAGGCGGATACGAGCAGTACTTC
v_call: TRBV11-2; clone_size: .; d_call: TRBD1; j_call: TRBJ2-4; cdr3_aa: CASSLAGQGRAKNIQYF; cdr3_nt: TGTGCCAGCAGCTTAGCGGGACAGGGCCGGGCCAAAAACATTCAGTACTTC
v_call: TRBV12-3/TRBV12-4; clone_size: .; d_call: TRBD1; j_call: TRBJ1-4; cdr3_aa: CAIDQGVGEKLFF; cdr3_nt: TGTGCCATCGATCAGGGGGTTGGTGAAAAACTGTTTTTT
v_call: TRBV18; clone_size: .; d_call: TRBD1; j_call: TRBJ1-5; cdr3_aa: CASSPGTGGLNQPQHF; cdr3_nt: TGTGCCAGCTCACCTGGGACAGGGGGTCTCAATCAGCCCCAGCATTTT
v_call: TRBV1; clone_size: .; d_call: .; j_call: TRBJ2-3; cdr3_aa: CTSSQAEPLTSGGPQYTQYF; cdr3_nt: TGCACCAGCAGCCAAGCCGAACCCCTGACTAGCGGGGGGCCACAATATACGCAGTATTTT
v_call: TRBV9; clone_size: .; d_call: .; j_call: TRBJ1-3; cdr3_aa: CASSVGGTDFSGNTIYF; cdr3_nt: TGTGCCAGCAGCGTGGGAGGGACTGACTTCTCTGGAAACACCATATATTTT
v_call: TRBV5-6; clone_size: .; d_call: .; j_call: TRBJ1-6; cdr3_aa: CASSLAWLLSPLHF; cdr3_nt: TGTGCCAGCAGCTTGGCCTGGCTCCTTTCACCCCTCCACTTT
v_call: TRBV7-9; clone_size: .; d_call: .; j_call: TRBJ1-6; cdr3_aa: CASSLLSMGDINSPLHF; cdr3_nt: TGTGCCAGCAGCTTATTGTCGATGGGGGACATTAATTCACCCCTCCACTTT
v_call: TRBV2; clone_size: .; d_call: TRBD1; j_call: TRBJ2-6; cdr3_aa: CASSIWGQGASGANVLTF; cdr3_nt: TGTGCCAGCAGTATCTGGGGACAGGGGGCCTCTGGGGCCAACGTCCTGACTTTC